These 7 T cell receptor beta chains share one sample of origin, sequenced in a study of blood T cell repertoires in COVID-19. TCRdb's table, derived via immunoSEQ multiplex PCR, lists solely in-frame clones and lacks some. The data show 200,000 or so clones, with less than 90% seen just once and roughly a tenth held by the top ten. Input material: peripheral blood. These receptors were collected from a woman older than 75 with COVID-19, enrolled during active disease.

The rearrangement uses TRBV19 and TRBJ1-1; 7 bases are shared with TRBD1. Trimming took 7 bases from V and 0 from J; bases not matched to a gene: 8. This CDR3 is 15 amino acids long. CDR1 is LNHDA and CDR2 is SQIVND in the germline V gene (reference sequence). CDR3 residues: CASIGTGVMNTEAFF. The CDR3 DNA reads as TGTGCCAGTATCGGAACAGGGGTCATGAACACTGAAGCTTTCTTT.

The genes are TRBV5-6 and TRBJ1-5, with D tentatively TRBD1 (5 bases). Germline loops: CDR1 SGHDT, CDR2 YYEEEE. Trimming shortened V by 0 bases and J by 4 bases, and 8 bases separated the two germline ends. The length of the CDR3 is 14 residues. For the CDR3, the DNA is TGTGCCAGCAGCTTGGCAAAGGGGAATCAGCCCCAGCATTTT. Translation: CASSLAKGNQPQHF.

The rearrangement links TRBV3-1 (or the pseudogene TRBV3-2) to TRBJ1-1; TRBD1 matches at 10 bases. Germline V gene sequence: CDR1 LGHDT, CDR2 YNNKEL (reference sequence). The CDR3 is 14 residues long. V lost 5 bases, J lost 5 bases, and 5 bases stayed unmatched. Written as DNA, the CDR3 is TGTGCCAGCAGCTTTCGGGACAGGGGTACTGAAGCTTTCTTT. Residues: CASSFRDRGTEAFF.

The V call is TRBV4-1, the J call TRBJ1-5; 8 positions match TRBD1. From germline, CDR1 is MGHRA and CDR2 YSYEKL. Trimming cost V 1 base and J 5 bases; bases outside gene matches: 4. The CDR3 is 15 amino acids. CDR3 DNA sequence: TGCGCCAGCAGCCAAGGGGGACAGGAAGATCAGCCCCAGCATTTT. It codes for CASSQGGQEDQPQHF.

CDR3 in DNA: TGTGCCATCGCCGGACAGGGGACGAATGACTATGGCTACACCTTC. Its protein product is CAIAGQGTNDYGYTF. The rearrangement uses TRBV10-3 and TRBJ1-2; TRBD1 matches 9 bases. Germline CDR1 is ENHRY and CDR2 is SYGVKD. This CDR3 contains 15 residues. The ends lost 8 bases at V and 3 bases at J; junction bases unmatched: 10.

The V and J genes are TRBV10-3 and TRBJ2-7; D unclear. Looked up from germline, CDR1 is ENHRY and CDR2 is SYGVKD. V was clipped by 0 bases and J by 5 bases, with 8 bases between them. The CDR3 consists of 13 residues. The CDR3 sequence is CAISESSFDEQYF. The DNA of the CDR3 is TGTGCCATCAGTGAGTCGAGCTTCGACGAGCAGTACTTC.

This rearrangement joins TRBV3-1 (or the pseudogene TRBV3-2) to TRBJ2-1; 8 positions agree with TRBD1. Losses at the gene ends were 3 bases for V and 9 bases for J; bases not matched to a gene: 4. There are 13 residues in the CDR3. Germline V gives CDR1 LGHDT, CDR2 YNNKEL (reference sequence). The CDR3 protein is CASSHDRGIEQFF. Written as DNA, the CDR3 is TGTGCCAGCAGCCACGACAGGGGTATTGAGCAGTTCTTC.